Following are 29 T cell receptor beta chains from one sample sequenced in a study of T cells in Graves' hyperthyroidism and ophthalmopathy (dated by TCRdb to the late 2010s). Receptor amplification or capture employed multiplex PCR. Sequencing relied on an Illumina HiSeq 2000. TCR beta CDR3 regions were amplified from RNA transcripts. The first round of RT-PCR for the TCR CDR3 was performed with the HTBI primer set and the Qiagen OneStep RT-PCR kit. TCRdb handled the public reads itself, with Q25 trimming in fastp and clone calling in MiXCR, and kept productive beta chains. One record per CDR3 amino acid sequence lists the most common genes and DNA. This sample is represented by more than 550,000 distinct CDR3 sequences; roughly a sixth of them were singletons. In total, the top ten clones hold roughly a sixth of the sample. The sequencing sample was made of blood. The receptors come from a man aged 50 to 59 with Graves' hyperthyroidism.

The J gene is TRBJ2-3, the V gene TRBV5-6; TRBD2 aligns across 8 bases. Germline V gives CDR1 SGHDT, CDR2 YYEEEE. This CDR3 is built from 16 residues. With V trimmed by 5 bases and J by 0 bases, 8 bases remained unmatched. The CDR3 reads CASRPLAGRSTDTQYF. The CDR3, as DNA: TGTGCCAGCAGACCCTTAGCGGGAAGAAGCACAGATACGCAGTATTTT. The complete variable domain, with remaining parts taken from reference TRBV5-6 and TRBJ2-3, reads DAGVTQSPTHLIKTRGQQVTLRCSPKSGHDTVSWYQQALGQGPQFIFQYYEEEERQRGNFPDRFSGHQFPNYSSELNVNALLLGDSALYLCASRPLAGRSTDTQYFGPGTRLTVL.

The table lists this clonotype with many counts. The genes are TRBV9 and TRBJ2-5; 11 bases match TRBD1. There are 17 residues in the CDR3. V was clipped by 1 base and J by 3 bases; unmatched bases: 8. Looked up from germline, CDR1 is SGDLS and CDR2 is YYNGEE. This chain's CDR3 is CASSVTPGQGAEETQYF. Here the CDR3 DNA reads TGTGCCAGCAGCGTAACTCCAGGACAGGGGGCAGAAGAGACCCAGTACTTC.

The V gene is TRBV10-3, the J gene TRBJ1-6; D remains ambiguous. CDR3 length equals 14 residues. Germline V lookup: CDR1 ENHRY, CDR2 SYGVKD. The V end lost 4 bases, the J end lost 5 bases, and 9 bases lay between the germline ends. CDR3 amino acids: CAISGNTDNSPLHF. The CDR3 coding sequence is TGTGCCATCAGTGGCAACACTGATAATTCACCCCTCCACTTT.

This chain links TRBV4-1 with TRBJ2-5; 8 bases align to TRBD1. V lost 0 bases, J lost 5 bases, and 5 bases stayed unmatched. CDR1 and CDR2 (germline): MGHRA, YSYEKL. CDR3 length: 15 residues. The CDR3 nucleotides are TGCGCCAGCAGCCAAGAGGACAGGGTTGGGGAGACCCAGTACTTC. Protein product: CASSQEDRVGETQYF.

V and J are TRBV7-2 and TRBJ1-2; 7 bases agree with TRBD1. With V trimmed by 5 bases and J by 10 bases, 7 bases remained unmatched. The CDR3 is made up of 12 amino acids. Germline V gene sequence: CDR1 SGHTA, CDR2 FQGNSA. The CDR3 spells CASSRQGRDYTF. The CDR3 region has the DNA TGTGCCAGCAGCAGACAGGGTAGAGACTACACCTTC.

Points on this clonotype: This sequence may be a read error, since a much larger clone differs from it by one base. The gene calls are TRBV6-2 or TRBV6-3 and TRBJ1-1; TRBD1 matches 8 bases. Germline V lookup: CDR1 MNHEY, CDR2 SVGEGT. Losses at the gene ends were 8 bases for V and 1 base for J; bases not matched to a gene: 6. The CDR3 runs 14 residues. The CDR3 spells CASGGTGPNTEAFF. In DNA, the CDR3 is TGTGCCAGCGGAGGGACAGGACCGAACACTGAAGCTTTCTTT.

This clonotype was seen a few times. Possible read error: a much larger clone is one base away. V gene TRBV13 combines with J gene TRBJ1-1, with D perhaps matching TRBD1 (5 bases). This CDR3 is 14 amino acids long. Looked up from germline, CDR1 is PRHDT and CDR2 is FYEKMQ (reference sequence). The CDR3 reads CASSLAGPNTKAFF. The DNA of the CDR3 is TGTGCCAGCAGCTTAGCAGGGCCGAACACTAAAGCTTTCTTT.

This clonotype occurred many times. V and J are TRBV27 and TRBJ2-1, with 12 positions matching TRBD2. Looked up from germline, CDR1 is MNHEY and CDR2 is SMNVEV (reference sequence). V was pared by 8 bases and J by 7 bases, with 6 bases of the junction left unmatched. The CDR3 runs 14 residues. CDR3 sequence (DNA): TGTGCCAGCTACGGACTAGCGGGACGGAATGAGCAGTTCTTC. Amino acid sequence: CASYGLAGRNEQFF.

This rearrangement joins TRBV10-3 to TRBJ2-1; D is perhaps TRBD1 (5 bases). V lost 7 bases and J 6 bases, leaving 7 bases between the germline ends. This CDR3 has 11 residues. Germline V lookup: CDR1 ENHRY, CDR2 SYGVKD. The CDR3 DNA is TGTGCCATCATGCAGGGCAATGAGCAGTTCTTC. Amino acids: CAIMQGNEQFF.

This clonotype was counted only a few times. The rearrangement links TRBV24-1 to TRBJ2-6; perhaps TRBD1 as D (5 bases). Germline values: CDR1 KGHDR, CDR2 SFDVKD. V dropped 1 base and J dropped 1 base, with 10 bases sitting between them. The CDR3 consists of 17 residues. The DNA for the CDR3 is TGTGCCACCAGTGATTTTGAACAGGAGTCTGGGGCCAACGTCCTGACTTTC. This translates into CATSDFEQESGANVLTF.

This clonotype was seen repeatedly, ten times or more. The genes are TRBV11-2 and TRBJ2-1, with D perhaps given as TRBD1 or TRBD2 (5 bases each). Germline CDR1 reads SGHAT; CDR2 reads FQNNGV. This CDR3 region has 15 residues. V lost 1 base and J 7 bases, leaving 14 bases between the germline ends. The CDR3 sequence is CASSLGGIPGNEQFF. In nucleotides, the CDR3 is TGTGCCAGCAGCTTAGGGGGGATACCGGGGAATGAGCAGTTCTTC.

This clonotype has a handful of counts. CDR3 DNA: TGTGCCAGCAGCTTGATGGTAGCGGGAGTCAATGAGCAGTTCTTC. Its protein is CASSLMVAGVNEQFF. The genes are TRBV4-2 and TRBJ2-1; 9 nucleotides match TRBD2. V gave up 5 bases and J gave up 6 bases; unmatched junction bases: 8. The CDR3 is 15 residues long. Looked up from germline, CDR1 is LGHNA and CDR2 is YNFKEQ.

This clonotype has only a few counts. In DNA, the CDR3 is TGCAGTGCTAGACTCCGCTCCTACGAGCAGTACTTC. Its protein is CSARLRSYEQYF. The rearrangement uses TRBV20-1 and TRBJ2-7; D gene ambiguous. Germline lookup yields CDR1 DFQATT and CDR2 SNEGSKA (reference sequence). Trimming shortened V by 2 bases and J by 0 bases, and 5 bases separated the two germline ends. The CDR3 spans 12 residues.

This clonotype has a count of ten or more. The chain combines TRBV12-3 or TRBV12-4 with TRBJ2-2; no reliable D call. CDR3 size: 16 residues. The V gene lost 6 bases and the J gene lost 6 bases, with 20 bases spanning the gap. The CDR3 region is CASSSLGDIGAGELFF. The CDR3 DNA sequence: TGTGCCAGCAGCTCCCTTGGGGATATAGGCGCCGGGGAGCTGTTTTTT.

This rearrangement joins TRBV5-1 to TRBJ2-3; D uncertain. The CDR3 sequence is 15 residues long. V gave up 0 bases and J gave up 0 bases, with 8 bases separating them. Germline V gives CDR1 SGHRS, CDR2 YFSETQ. The CDR3 is CASSLGQFSTDTQYF. In DNA, the CDR3 is TGCGCCAGCAGCTTGGGGCAGTTTAGCACAGATACGCAGTATTTT.

In this sample, this clonotype turned up many times. The chain carries TRBV29-1 and TRBJ2-3, with D possibly TRBD2 on 6 matching bases. This CDR3 is built from 13 residues. V shed 4 bases and J shed 6 bases, with 14 bases lying between them. Germline V lookup: CDR1 SQVTM, CDR2 ANQGSEA. The CDR3 spells CSVAGGISDTQYF. Written as DNA, the CDR3 is TGCAGCGTTGCCGGCGGGATTTCGGATACGCAGTATTTT.

V is TRBV27 and J is TRBJ2-6; 11 bases are a match to TRBD1. The V segment lost 6 bases and the J segment 4 bases; nucleotides outside the gene matches: 8. CDR1 is MNHEY and CDR2 is SMNVEV in the germline V gene (reference sequence). The CDR3 sequence is 17 residues long. CDR3 nucleotides: TGTGCCAGCAGCCCTCGGGACAGGGGGTCCGGGGCCAACGTCCTGACTTTC. Its protein product is CASSPRDRGSGANVLTF.

The gene calls are TRBV4-2 and TRBJ2-1; TRBD2 is a possible D gene (6 bases). The V and J ends lost 1 base and 5 bases respectively, with 15 bases between them. CDR3 length equals 16 residues. Looked up from germline, CDR1 is LGHNA and CDR2 is YNFKEQ. CDR3 sequence (DNA): TGTGCCAGCAGCCAAGTTGGAGGGAGTAAGGACAATGAGCAGTTCTTC. Its protein is CASSQVGGSKDNEQFF.

A few counts support this clonotype. The chain is built from TRBV3-1 and TRBJ2-1, with TRBD2 matching 8 bases. The CDR3 length is 14 residues. After removal of 0 bases from V and 12 bases from J, the junction contained 7 bases not matched to a gene. Germline CDR1 is LGHDT and CDR2 is YNNKEL (reference sequence). CDR3 DNA sequence: TGTGCCAGCAGCCAAGAGGCGGGAGGTAGGAGGCAGTTCTTC. This translates into CASSQEAGGRRQFF.

The chain combines TRBV29-1 with TRBJ1-2; D is undetermined. The germline V and J ends were trimmed by 1 base and 5 bases, with 17 bases remaining between them. The CDR3 extends over 15 amino acids. Germline V gene data show CDR1 as SQVTM and CDR2 as ANQGSEA. The CDR3 loop is CSVEVPIRSEYGYTF. The CDR3 bases are TGCAGCGTTGAAGTGCCGATTCGGAGCGAATATGGCTACACCTTC. Combining the CDR3 with reference TRBV29-1 and TRBJ1-2 gives the whole variable domain SAVISQKPSRDICQRGTSLTIQCQVDSQVTMMFWYRQQPGQSLTLIATANQGSEATYESGFVIDKFPISRPNLTFSTLTVSNMSPEDSSIYLCSVEVPIRSEYGYTFGSGTRLTVV.

This clonotype was observed at least ten times. The chain couples TRBV11-2 to TRBJ2-7, with TRBD2 matching over 15 bases. V lost 5 bases to trimming and J lost 0 bases; unmatched junction nucleotides: 5. The CDR3 totals 17 residues. Germline CDR1 and CDR2: SGHAT and FQNNGV. The CDR3 coding sequence is TGTGCCAGCAGCGCCGGGACTAGCGGGAGGAACTCCTACGAGCAGTACTTC. Amino acid sequence: CASSAGTSGRNSYEQYF.

This clonotype was seen only a few times. The chain joins TRBV5-1 to TRBJ2-1; 15 nucleotides match TRBD2. The length of the CDR3 is 16 residues. V lost 4 bases, J lost 8 bases, and 7 bases stayed unmatched. The V gene's germline CDR1 is SGHRS and CDR2 YFSETQ. The CDR3 is CASSPGGLAGGYEQFF. Here the CDR3 DNA reads TGCGCCAGCAGCCCTGGGGGACTAGCGGGAGGTTATGAGCAGTTCTTC.

There are many counts of this clonotype. CDR3 protein: CASSLLQDSYEQYF. The CDR3 DNA is TGTGCCAGCAGCTTATTACAGGACTCCTACGAGCAGTACTTC. V and J are TRBV7-2 and TRBJ2-7; maybe TRBD1 (5 bases). Germline V gene data show CDR1 as SGHTA and CDR2 as FQGNSA. The V end was cut by 2 bases, the J end by 0 bases, with 8 bases between. CDR3 length: 14 residues.

In its sample, this clonotype was seen many times. The chain has TRBV18 and TRBJ1-1; tentatively, D is TRBD1 (5 bases). V was cut by 5 bases and J by 7 bases, with 11 bases left in between. The germline V gene has CDR1 KGHSH and CDR2 LQKENI. The CDR3 has 12 residues. The CDR3 loop is CASSTGTNEAFF. The CDR3 DNA follows: TGTGCCAGCTCAACAGGTACCAATGAAGCTTTCTTT.

Of note for this clonotype: A much larger clone is a single base away; this may be a read error. The chain has TRBV12-3 or TRBV12-4 and TRBJ1-4; TRBD1 matches 7 bases. This CDR3 contains 16 residues. CDR3 in DNA: TGTGCCAGCAGTTTGGACAGGAGTGCAACTAGTGAAAAACTGTTTTTT. It is translated as CASSLDRSATSEKLFF.

A few counts support this clonotype. The chain links TRBV7-2 to TRBJ2-7; D remains ambiguous. This CDR3 region has 15 residues. With 5 bases removed from V and 4 bases from J, the gap between germline ends came to 18 bases. Germline loops: CDR1 SGHTA, CDR2 FQGNSA. The DNA for the CDR3 is TGTGCCAGCAGCCAAGTAGTCCATCCGGCTTACGAGCAGTACTTC. Translating gives CASSQVVHPAYEQYF.

The chain combines TRBV7-2 with TRBJ1-4, with unresolved D. The V end lost 5 bases, the J end lost 5 bases, and 12 bases lay between the germline ends. The CDR3 is 14 residues long. Germline CDR1 and CDR2: SGHTA and FQGNSA. The CDR3 coding sequence is TGTGCCAGCAGCCCCGGGAGCTCGAATGAAAAACTGTTTTTT. Translation gives CASSPGSSNEKLFF.

This clonotype was detected ten times or more. V and J are TRBV10-3 and TRBJ1-4; the match to TRBD1 covers 8 bases. The germline V gene has CDR1 ENHRY and CDR2 SYGVKD. V was clipped by 2 bases and J by 8 bases; unmatched bases: 10. This CDR3 contains 16 residues. The CDR3 here is CAISEIHLRGHEKLFF. The DNA for the CDR3 is TGTGCCATCAGTGAGATACACCTCAGGGGGCACGAAAAACTGTTTTTT.

This clonotype has more than one count but fewer than ten. The J gene is TRBJ2-7, the V gene TRBV2; weak D call: TRBD2 (5 bases). The CDR3 sequence is 12 residues long. Trimming shortened V by 8 bases and J by 3 bases, and 11 bases separated the two germline ends. CDR1 and CDR2 (germline): SNHLY, FYNNEI. CDR3 protein: CASLEGRYEQYF. As DNA, the CDR3 is TGTGCCAGCTTAGAGGGCCGCTACGAGCAGTACTTC.